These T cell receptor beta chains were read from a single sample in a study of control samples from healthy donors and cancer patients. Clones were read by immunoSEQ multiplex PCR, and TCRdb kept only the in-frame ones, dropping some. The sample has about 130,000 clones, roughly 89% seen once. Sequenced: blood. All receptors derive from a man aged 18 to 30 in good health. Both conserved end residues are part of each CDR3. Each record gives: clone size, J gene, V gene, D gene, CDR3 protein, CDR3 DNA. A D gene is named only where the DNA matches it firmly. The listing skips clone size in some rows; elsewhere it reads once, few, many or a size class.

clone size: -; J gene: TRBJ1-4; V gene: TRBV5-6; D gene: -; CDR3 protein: CASSLGGRANEKLFF; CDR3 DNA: TGTGCCAGCAGCTTGGGAGGCAGGGCGAATGAAAAACTGTTTTTT
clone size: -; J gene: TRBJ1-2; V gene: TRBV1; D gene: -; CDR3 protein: CTSSRGQGTEANYGYTF; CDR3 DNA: TGCACCAGCAGCCGCGGACAGGGGACGGAAGCTAACTATGGCTACACCTTC
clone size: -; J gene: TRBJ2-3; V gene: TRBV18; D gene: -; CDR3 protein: CASSPKTETSTDTQYF; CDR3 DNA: TGTGCCAGCTCACCCAAGACAGAGACTAGCACAGATACGCAGTATTTT
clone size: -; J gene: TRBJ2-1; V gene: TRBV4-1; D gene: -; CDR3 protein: CASSQVDIISYNEQFF; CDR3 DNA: TGCGCCAGCAGCCAAGTCGATATAATATCCTACAATGAGCAGTTCTTC
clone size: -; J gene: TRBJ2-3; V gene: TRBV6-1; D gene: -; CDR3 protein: CASSDSGRSLTDTQYF; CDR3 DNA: TGTGCCAGCAGTGATTCGGGCAGGAGTCTCACAGATACGCAGTATTTT
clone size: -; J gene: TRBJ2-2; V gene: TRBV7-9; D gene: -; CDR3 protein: CASSLAGGLNTGELFF; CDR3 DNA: TGTGCCAGCAGCTTAGCGGGGGGTTTGAACACCGGGGAGCTGTTTTTT
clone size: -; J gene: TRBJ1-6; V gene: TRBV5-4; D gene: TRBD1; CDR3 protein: CASSLATGGDSPLHF; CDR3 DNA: TGTGCCAGCAGCTTGGCCACAGGGGGTGATTCACCCCTCCACTTT
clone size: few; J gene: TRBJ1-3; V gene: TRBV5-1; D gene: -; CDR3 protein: CASSRDGSSGNTIYF; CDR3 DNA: TGCGCCAGCAGCCGTGACGGCTCGTCTGGAAACACCATATATTTT
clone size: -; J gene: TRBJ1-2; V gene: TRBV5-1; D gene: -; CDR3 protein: CASSPDGQINGYTF; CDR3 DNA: TGCGCCAGCAGCCCCGACGGACAGATAAATGGCTACACCTTC
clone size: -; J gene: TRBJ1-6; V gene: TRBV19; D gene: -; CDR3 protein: CASNGGRDNSPLHF; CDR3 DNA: TGTGCCAGTAATGGTGGCAGGGATAACTCACCCCTCCACTTT
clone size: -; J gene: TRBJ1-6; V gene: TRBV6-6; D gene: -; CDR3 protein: CASSPLESPLHF; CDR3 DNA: TGTGCCAGCAGTCCGCTGGAATCACCCCTCCACTTT
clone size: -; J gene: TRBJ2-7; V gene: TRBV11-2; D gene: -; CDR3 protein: CASSKNTGSYEQYF; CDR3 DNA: TGTGCCAGCTCGAAGAACACAGGCTCCTACGAGCAGTACTTC
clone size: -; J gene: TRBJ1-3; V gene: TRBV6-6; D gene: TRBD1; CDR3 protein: CASSYPGTAGNTIYF; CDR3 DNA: TGTGCCAGCAGTTACCCCGGGACAGCTGGAAACACCATATATTTT
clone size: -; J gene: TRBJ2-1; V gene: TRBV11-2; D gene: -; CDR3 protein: CASSLDLDGEQFF; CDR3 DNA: TGTGCCAGCAGCTTAGATTTAGACGGTGAGCAGTTCTTC
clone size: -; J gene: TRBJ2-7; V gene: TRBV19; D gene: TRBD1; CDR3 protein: CASTLGAGGTYEQYF; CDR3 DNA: TGTGCCAGTACCCTTGGGGCAGGGGGCACCTACGAGCAGTACTTC
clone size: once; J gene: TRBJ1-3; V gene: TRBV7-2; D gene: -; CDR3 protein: CASSRAGTGGGNTIYF; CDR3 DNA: TGTGCCAGCAGCCGTGCAGGGACCGGGGGTGGAAACACCATATATTTT
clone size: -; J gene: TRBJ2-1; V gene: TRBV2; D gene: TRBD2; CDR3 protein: CASTEAGESGGQFF; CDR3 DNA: TGTGCCAGCACAGAAGCGGGGGAAAGCGGGGGGCAGTTCTTC
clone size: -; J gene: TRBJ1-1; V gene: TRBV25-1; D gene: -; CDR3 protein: CATIFGTEAFF; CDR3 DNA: TGTGCCACCATCTTCGGCACTGAAGCTTTCTTT
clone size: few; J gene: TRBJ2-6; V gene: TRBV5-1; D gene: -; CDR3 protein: CASSLDMHSSGANVLTF; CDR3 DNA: TGCGCCAGCAGCTTGGATATGCACTCTTCTGGGGCCAACGTCCTGACTTTC
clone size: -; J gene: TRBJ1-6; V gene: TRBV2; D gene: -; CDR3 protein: CASSEAQANSPLHF; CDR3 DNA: TGTGCCAGCAGTGAAGCACAGGCTAATTCACCCCTCCACTTT
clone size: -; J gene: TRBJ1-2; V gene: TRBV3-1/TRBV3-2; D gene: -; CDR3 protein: CASSLGGHLNGYTF; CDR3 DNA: TGTGCCAGCAGCCTCGGGGGACATCTCAATGGCTACACCTTC